The present TCR beta chain was sequenced within a study of CD8+ T cells in alopecia areata. Broader study findings: Lesional scalp displayed greater clonality than normal scalp, most notably in alopecia totalis/universalis. Sequencing of scalp samples also captures resident alphabeta T cells of normal skin. In patients, TCRs were shared less clearly than in mice, and HLA may possibly be involved.

Extracted from the samples, RNA was reverse transcribed into cDNA to serve as the sequencing template. Profiling relied on immunoSEQ multiplex PCR, and the TCRdb table lists in-frame clones only, not all of them. The sample records some 200,000 clones, 56% being singletons. Per the germline V gene, CDR1 is GTSNPN and CDR2 is SVGIG (reference sequence). Trimming removed 0 bases from V and 3 bases from J, with 9 bases in between. The CDR3 sequence is 13 residues long. Concerning this clone: As yet, its antigen is unknown.

Sequences were obtained from CD8+ T cells sorted from blood. The rearrangement links TRBV30 to TRBJ2-7; D might be TRBD2 (5 bases). The receptor was derived from a human donor in good health. In DNA form, the CDR3 reads TGTGCCTGGAGTGTCGGAGGAGTCTACGAGCAGTACTTC. Translated: CAWSVGGVYEQYF.